This T cell receptor beta chain is from a study of blood T cell repertoires in COVID-19. Study context: T cells, B-cell-depleted T cells, or PBMCs provided the cDNA or gDNA that served as material.

Clones were read by immunoSEQ multiplex PCR, and TCRdb kept only the in-frame ones, dropping some. The sample lists about 190,000 clones, about 83% occurring once. The germline CDR1 and CDR2 sequences are LNHDA and SQIVND (reference sequence). The CDR3 covers 13 residues. Unmatched junction bases numbered 5, after V lost 8 bases and J lost 4 bases. The V call is TRBV19, the J call TRBJ2-1; TRBD1 aligns across 7 bases. This sequence originates from a woman in her 70s with active or convalescent COVID-19. Input material: peripheral blood. DNA for the CDR3: TGTGCCAGTGGACCGGACAGGTACAATGAGCAGTTCTTC. As protein: CASGPDRYNEQFF. Together with reference TRBV19 and TRBJ2-1, the CDR3 gives the full variable domain: DGGITQSPKYLFRKEGQNVTLSCEQNLNHDAMYWYRQDPGQGLRLIYYSQIVNDFQKGDIAEGYSVSREKKESFPLTVTSAQKNPTAFYLCASGPDRYNEQFFGPGTRLTVL.